A single T cell receptor beta chain is shown here with its context. The antigen is undetermined. Germline lookup yields CDR1 MNHEY and CDR2 SVGAGI. The CDR3 has 14 residues. V lost 0 bases and J 3 bases, leaving 8 bases between the germline ends. Graves' hyperthyroidism without ophthalmopathy progression within 18 months was termed stable. Exclusions: uncontrolled infection, other autoimmune disease, pregnancy, lactation. Clinical symptoms, serum thyroxine and TRAb, thyroid ultrasound and orbital computed tomography together formed the diagnostic basis. This sample stems from a study of T cells in Graves' hyperthyroidism and ophthalmopathy. RNA transcripts provided the source from which TCR beta CDR3 regions were amplified. HTBI primers were used for first-round RT-PCR of the TCR CDR3. TCRdb re-derived calls from the multiplex PCR reads in MiXCR, one entry per CDR3 protein. The sample records some 800,000 distinct CDR3 sequences, roughly 40% being singletons.

Whole-study results and caveats: Stable hyperthyroidism was told apart from ophthalmopathy by a model built on 13 V-J features.

This receptor was obtained from a young man with Graves' hyperthyroidism. This rearrangement joins TRBV6-5 to TRBJ1-1; no reliable D call. Sequences were obtained from blood. The CDR3 nucleotides are TGTGCCAGCAGTTACTCGATAAGTCACACTGAAGCTTTCTTT. Protein sequence: CASSYSISHTEAFF.